This T cell receptor (beta chain) emerged from a study of cytomegalovirus exposure and HLA in healthy donors. The wider study: Drawn from HLA-typed donors, about 82 million unique TCRs were held in an early data release.

Germline V gene sequence: CDR1 SGHRS, CDR2 YFSETQ. V lost 0 bases, J lost 5 bases, and 8 bases lay in between. CDR3 length equals 14 residues. Study-level results: Several V segments, TRBV6-2 and TRBV6-3 among them, could not be told apart and were dropped. Earlier analysis looked at TCR beta V segments, and most were productive about 90% or about 30% of the time. A later analysis showed TCR association rates differing by HLA locus, peaking at DRB1 and lowest at HLA-C.

PCR primers comprised 60 Vbeta and 13 Jbeta primers. Clones were sequenced by immunoSEQ multiplex PCR, and TCRdb holds only the in-frame ones, with some missing. Of over 150,000 clones listed, approximately 80% were seen once; the top ten hold around 1.9%. Regarding this clone: Antigen unknown.

V gene TRBV5-1 combines with J gene TRBJ1-4; D might be TRBD1 (5 bases). Sequences were obtained from PBMCs. The TCR was taken from a young woman in good health and CMV-seronegative. The CDR3 DNA sequence: TGCGCCAGCAGCTTGGGACAGAGGAATGAAAAACTGTTTTTT. This sequence encodes CASSLGQRNEKLFF.